This T cell receptor beta chain was recorded in a study of shared clonotypes between healthy human individuals. Study results and limitations: Generation probability values for non-shared clonotypes were lower than those for clonotypes shared by all four donors.

This clone was counted a few times. The antigen is not known. The sample contains more than one DNA sequence encoding this CDR3. The V and J ends lost 1 base and 7 bases respectively, with 1 base between them. The CDR3 is 11 amino acids. CDR1 and CDR2 from the germline V gene are SGHAT and FQNNGV. The naive CD8 fraction comprised CD45RO-negative cells positively selected for CCR7 and excluded terminally differentiated effector memory CD45RA+ cells. Data came from immunoSEQ multiplex PCR; TCRdb stores just in-frame clones and leaves some out. The sample comprises around 2,100,000 clones, less than 95% of which are singletons, and 1% to 1.5% rests with the top ten.

The material sequenced was naive CD8+ T cells sorted from blood. This TCR was recovered from a man in his late teens or twenties in good health. This chain connects TRBV11-2 to TRBJ2-2; no clear D gene. As DNA, the CDR3 is TGTGCCAGCAGCTTAGTCGGGGAGCTGTTTTTT. It yields the protein CASSLVGELFF.